The clone carrying this TCR beta chain appeared a few times. Its specificity is not known. Naive, central memory, regulatory and stem cell-like memory cells within the CD4+ compartment were sorted using CD45RO/CCR7/CD25/CD127/CD95/CD27. These data originate in a study of beta chain features in type 1 diabetes. With 1 base removed from V and 0 bases from J, the gap between germline ends came to 9 bases. From germline, CDR1 is MGHDK and CDR2 SYGVNS. This CDR3 has 16 residues. Expressed TCRB transcripts got sequenced, as all isolated RNA was reverse transcribed. The protocol was immunoSEQ multiplex PCR, while the TCRdb copy is restricted to in-frame clones and leaves out a portion. Altogether about 640,000 clones are present, about an eighth being singletons, with the ten largest covering roughly 0.12%. Overall study results and limits: Shortening of TCRB CDR3s, moderate but significant, appeared in all four CD4+ subsets of Type 1 diabetes patients.

Source material: naive CD4+ T cells from blood. The sequence was obtained from a man aged 25 to 40 with type 1 diabetes. The V call is TRBV25-1, the J call TRBJ2-2; D uncertain. This CDR3 reads CASSELVSANTGELFF. CDR3 bases: TGTGCCAGCAGTGAATTAGTCAGCGCGAACACCGGGGAGCTGTTTTTT.